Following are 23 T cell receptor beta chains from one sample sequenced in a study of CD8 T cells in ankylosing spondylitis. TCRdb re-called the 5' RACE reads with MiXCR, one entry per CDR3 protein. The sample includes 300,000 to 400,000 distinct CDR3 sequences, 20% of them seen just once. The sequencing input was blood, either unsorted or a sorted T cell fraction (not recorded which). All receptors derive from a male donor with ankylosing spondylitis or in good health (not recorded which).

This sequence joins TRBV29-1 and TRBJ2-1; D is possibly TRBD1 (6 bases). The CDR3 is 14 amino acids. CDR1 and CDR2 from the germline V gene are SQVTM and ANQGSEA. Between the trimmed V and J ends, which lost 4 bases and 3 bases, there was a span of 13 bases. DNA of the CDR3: TGCAGCGTTGCATTAGGCAGGGGCTACAATGAGCAGTTCTTC. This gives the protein CSVALGRGYNEQFF.

For the CDR3, the DNA is TGTGCCAGCACGGCGGCAGGGGGGATCCACGAGCAGTACTTC. It yields the protein CASTAAGGIHEQYF. This chain joins TRBV2 and TRBJ2-7; a weak D match, TRBD1 (7 bases). V gave up 7 bases and J gave up 5 bases, with 18 bases separating them. Germline assignment: CDR1 SNHLY and CDR2 FYNNEI. The CDR3 runs to 14 residues.

The CDR3 loop reads CSVVGLAGGRGTYEQYF. The CDR3 bases are TGCAGCGTTGTGGGACTAGCGGGGGGCCGAGGGACCTACGAGCAGTACTTC. The rearrangement uses TRBV29-1 and TRBJ2-7; the match to TRBD2 covers 15 bases. Germline CDR1 is SQVTM and CDR2 is ANQGSEA. The CDR3 runs to 17 residues. Trimming cost V 4 bases and J 2 bases; bases outside gene matches: 9.

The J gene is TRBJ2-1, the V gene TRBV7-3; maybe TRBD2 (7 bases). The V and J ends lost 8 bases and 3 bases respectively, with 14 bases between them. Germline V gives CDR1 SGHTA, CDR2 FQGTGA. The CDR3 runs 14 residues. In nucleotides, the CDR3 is TGTGCCAGCGGGTCGGGGGGCCGCTACAATGAGCAGTTCTTC. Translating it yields CASGSGGRYNEQFF. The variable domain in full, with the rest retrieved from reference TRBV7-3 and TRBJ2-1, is GAGVSQTPSNKVTEKGKYVELRCDPISGHTALYWYRQSLGQGPEFLIYFQGTGAADDSGLPNDRFFAVRPEGSVSTLKIQRTERGDSAVYLCASGSGGRYNEQFFGPGTRLTVL.

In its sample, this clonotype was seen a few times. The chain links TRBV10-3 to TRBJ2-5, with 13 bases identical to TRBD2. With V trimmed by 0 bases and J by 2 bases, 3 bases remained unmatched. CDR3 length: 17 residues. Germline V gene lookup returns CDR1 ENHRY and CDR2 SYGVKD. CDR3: CAISESTGLAGQETQYF. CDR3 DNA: TGTGCCATCAGTGAGTCGACGGGACTAGCGGGGCAAGAGACCCAGTACTTC.

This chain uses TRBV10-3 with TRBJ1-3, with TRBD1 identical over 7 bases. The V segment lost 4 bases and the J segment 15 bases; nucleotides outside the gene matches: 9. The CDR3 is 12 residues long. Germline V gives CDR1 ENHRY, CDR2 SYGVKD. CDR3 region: CAISGTGPLQYF. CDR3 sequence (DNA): TGTGCCATCAGTGGGACAGGTCCCCTTCAATATTTT.

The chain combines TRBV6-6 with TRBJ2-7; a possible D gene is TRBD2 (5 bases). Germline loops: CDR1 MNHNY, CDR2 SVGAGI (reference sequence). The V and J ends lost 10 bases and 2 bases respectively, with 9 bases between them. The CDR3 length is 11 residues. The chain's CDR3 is CATRGAYEQYF. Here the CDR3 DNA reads TGTGCCACCCGGGGAGCCTACGAGCAGTACTTC.

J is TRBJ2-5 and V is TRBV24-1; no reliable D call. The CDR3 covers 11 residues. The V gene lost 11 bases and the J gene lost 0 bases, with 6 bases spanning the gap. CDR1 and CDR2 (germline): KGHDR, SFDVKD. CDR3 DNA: TGTGCCAAGGGATACCAAGAGACCCAGTACTTC. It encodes CAKGYQETQYF.

The CDR3 here is CASSLAGGEHNEQFF. The CDR3 coding sequence is TGTGCCAGCAGCTTAGCAGGGGGCGAACACAATGAGCAGTTCTTC. The chain carries TRBV7-9 and TRBJ2-1, with TRBD1 identical over 7 bases. With V trimmed by 0 bases and J by 5 bases, 4 bases remained unmatched. The CDR3 consists of 15 residues. The germline V gene has CDR1 SEHNR and CDR2 FQNEAQ (reference sequence).

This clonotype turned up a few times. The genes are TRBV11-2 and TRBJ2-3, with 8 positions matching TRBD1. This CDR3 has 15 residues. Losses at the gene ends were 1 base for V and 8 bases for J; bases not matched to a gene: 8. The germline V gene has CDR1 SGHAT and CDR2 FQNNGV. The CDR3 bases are TGTGCCAGCAGCTTAGCAGGGGGCATGGATGTTACGCAGTATTTT. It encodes CASSLAGGMDVTQYF.

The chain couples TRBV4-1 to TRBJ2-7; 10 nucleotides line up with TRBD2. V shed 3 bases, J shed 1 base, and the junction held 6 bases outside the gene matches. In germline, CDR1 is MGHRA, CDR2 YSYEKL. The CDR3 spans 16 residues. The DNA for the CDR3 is TGCGCCAGCAGCCAGGGCCTAGCGGGGGAATCCTACGAGCAGTACTTC. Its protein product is CASSQGLAGESYEQYF.

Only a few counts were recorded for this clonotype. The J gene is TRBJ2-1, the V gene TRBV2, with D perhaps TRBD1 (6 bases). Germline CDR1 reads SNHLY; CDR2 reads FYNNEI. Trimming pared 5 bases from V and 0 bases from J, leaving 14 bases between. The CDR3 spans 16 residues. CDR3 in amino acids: CASSPPGDGSYNEQFF. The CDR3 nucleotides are TGTGCCAGCAGTCCACCAGGGGACGGCTCCTACAATGAGCAGTTCTTC.

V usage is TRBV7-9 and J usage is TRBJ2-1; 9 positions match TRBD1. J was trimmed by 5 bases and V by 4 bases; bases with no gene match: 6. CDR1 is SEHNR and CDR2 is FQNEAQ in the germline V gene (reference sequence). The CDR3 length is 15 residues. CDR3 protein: CASSSGTGRNNEQFF. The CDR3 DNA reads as TGTGCCAGCAGCTCGGGGACAGGGCGAAACAATGAGCAGTTCTTC.

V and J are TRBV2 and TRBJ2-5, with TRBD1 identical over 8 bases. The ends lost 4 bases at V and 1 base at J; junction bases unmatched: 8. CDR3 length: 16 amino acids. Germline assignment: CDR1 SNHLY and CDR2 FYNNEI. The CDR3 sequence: CASSALETGAQETQYF. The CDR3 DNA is TGTGCCAGCAGTGCATTGGAGACAGGGGCCCAAGAGACCCAGTACTTC.

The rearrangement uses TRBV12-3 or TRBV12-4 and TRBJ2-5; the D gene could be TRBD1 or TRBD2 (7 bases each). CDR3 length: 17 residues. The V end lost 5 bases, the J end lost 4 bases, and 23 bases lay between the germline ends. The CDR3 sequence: CASSPWEGAGWTETQYF. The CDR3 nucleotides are TGTGCCAGCAGTCCTTGGGAGGGGGCCGGTTGGACAGAGACCCAGTACTTC.

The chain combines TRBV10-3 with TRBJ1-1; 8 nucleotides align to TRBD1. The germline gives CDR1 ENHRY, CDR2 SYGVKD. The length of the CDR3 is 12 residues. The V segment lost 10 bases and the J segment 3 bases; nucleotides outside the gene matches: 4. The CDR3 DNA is TGTGCCAGCACACAGGGGGACACTGAAGCTTTCTTT. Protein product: CASTQGDTEAFF.

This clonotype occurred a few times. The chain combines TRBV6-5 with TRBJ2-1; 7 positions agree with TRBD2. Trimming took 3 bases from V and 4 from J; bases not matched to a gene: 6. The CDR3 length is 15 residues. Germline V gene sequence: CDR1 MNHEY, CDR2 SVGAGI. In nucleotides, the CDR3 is TGTGCCAGCAGTTATGGGGACTACTCTTACAATGAGCAGTTCTTC. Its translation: CASSYGDYSYNEQFF.

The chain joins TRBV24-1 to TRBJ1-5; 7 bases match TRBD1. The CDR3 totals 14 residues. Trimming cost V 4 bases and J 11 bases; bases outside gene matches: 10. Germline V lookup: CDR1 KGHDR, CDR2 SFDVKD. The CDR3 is CATSESGGNTAQHF. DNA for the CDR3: TGTGCCACCAGTGAGTCAGGGGGGAATACGGCCCAGCATTTT.

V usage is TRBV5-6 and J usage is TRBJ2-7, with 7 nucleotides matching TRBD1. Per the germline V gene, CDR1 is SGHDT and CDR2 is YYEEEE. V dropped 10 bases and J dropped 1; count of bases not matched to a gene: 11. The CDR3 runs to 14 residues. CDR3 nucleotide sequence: TGTGCCCGCGCCCGGGCAGGGGGTTCCTACGAGCAGTACTTC. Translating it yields CARARAGGSYEQYF.

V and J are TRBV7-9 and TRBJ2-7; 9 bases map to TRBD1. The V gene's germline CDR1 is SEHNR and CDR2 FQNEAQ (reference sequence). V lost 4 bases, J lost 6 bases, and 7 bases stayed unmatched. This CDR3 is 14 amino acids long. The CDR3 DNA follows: TGTGCCAGCAGCTGGGGGACAGGGTCGGGCGAGCAGTACTTC. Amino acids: CASSWGTGSGEQYF.

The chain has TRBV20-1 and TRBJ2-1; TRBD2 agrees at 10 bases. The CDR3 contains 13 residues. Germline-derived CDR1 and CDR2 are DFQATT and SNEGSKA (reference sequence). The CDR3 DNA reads TGCAGGGCCCTAGCGGGGGAATACAATGAGCAGTTCTTC. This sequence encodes CRALAGEYNEQFF.

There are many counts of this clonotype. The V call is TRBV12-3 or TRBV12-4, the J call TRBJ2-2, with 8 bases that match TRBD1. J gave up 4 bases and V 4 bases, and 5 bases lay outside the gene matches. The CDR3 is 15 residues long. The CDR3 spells CASSSADRATGELFF. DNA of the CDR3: TGTGCCAGCAGTTCCGCGGACAGGGCCACCGGGGAGCTGTTTTTT.

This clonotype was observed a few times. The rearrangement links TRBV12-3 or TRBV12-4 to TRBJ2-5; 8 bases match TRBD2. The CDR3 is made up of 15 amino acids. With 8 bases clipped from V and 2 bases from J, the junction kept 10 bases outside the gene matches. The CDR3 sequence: CASRNSGTQQETQYF. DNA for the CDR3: TGTGCCAGCCGGAATAGCGGGACACAACAAGAGACCCAGTACTTC.